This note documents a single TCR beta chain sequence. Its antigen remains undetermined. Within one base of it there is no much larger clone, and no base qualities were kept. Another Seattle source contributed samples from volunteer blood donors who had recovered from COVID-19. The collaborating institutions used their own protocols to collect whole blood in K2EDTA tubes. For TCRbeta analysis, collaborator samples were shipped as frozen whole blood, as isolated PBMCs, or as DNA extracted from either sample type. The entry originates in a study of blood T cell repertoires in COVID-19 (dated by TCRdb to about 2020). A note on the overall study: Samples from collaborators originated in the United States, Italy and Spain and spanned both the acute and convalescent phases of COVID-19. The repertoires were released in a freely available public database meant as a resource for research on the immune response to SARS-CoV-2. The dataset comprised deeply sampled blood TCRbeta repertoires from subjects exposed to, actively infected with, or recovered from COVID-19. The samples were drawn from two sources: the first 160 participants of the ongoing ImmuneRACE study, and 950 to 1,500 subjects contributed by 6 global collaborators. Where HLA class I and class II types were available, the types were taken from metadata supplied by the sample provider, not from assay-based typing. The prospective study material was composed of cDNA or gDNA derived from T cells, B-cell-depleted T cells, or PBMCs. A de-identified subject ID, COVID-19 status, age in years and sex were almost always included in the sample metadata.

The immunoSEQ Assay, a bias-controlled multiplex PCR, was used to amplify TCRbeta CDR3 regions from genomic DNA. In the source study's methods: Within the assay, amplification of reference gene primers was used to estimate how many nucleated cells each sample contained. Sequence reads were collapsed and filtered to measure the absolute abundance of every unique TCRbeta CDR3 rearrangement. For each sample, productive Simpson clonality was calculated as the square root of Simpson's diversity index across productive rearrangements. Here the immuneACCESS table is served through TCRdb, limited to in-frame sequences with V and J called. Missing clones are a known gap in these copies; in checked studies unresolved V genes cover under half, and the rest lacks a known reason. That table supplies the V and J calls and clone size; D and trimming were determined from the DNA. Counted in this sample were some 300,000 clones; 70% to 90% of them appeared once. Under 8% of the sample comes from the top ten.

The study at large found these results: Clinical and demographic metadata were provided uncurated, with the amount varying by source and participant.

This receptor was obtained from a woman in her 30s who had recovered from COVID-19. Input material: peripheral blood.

The sequenced DNA: TGCAGCGTCACTCATAGCGGGGTTAGCACAGATACGCAGTATTTT. It specifies CSVTHSGVSTDTQYF. The chain is assembled from TRBV29-1 and TRBJ2-3; 8 middle bases align to TRBD2. The CDR3 numbers 15 residues from cysteine through phenylalanine. The retained sequence is limited to the CDR3, 45 bases, with the frame set at the first base. CDR1 and CDR2 (SQVTM, ANQGSEA) derive from the germline V gene. Germline trimming: 6 bases from V, 0 bases from J; junction bases outside gene matches: 8.